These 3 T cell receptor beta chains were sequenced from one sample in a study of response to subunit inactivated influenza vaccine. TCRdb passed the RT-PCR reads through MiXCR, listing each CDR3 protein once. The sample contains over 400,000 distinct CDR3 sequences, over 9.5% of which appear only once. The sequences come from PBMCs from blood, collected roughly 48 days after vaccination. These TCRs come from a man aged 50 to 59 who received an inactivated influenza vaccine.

CDR3 sequence (DNA): TGTGCCAGCAGTCACAGGGTGAATGAGCAGTTCTTC. Protein sequence: CASSHRVNEQFF. The V call is TRBV12-3 or TRBV12-4, the J call TRBJ2-1, with D perhaps matching TRBD1 (6 bases). This CDR3 comprises 12 residues. The germline V and J ends were trimmed by 5 bases and 7 bases, with 9 bases remaining between them.

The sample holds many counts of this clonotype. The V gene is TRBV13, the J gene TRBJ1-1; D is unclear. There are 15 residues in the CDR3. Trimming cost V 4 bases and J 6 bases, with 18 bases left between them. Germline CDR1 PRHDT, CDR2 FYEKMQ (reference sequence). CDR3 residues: CASSSRSQKGSEAFF. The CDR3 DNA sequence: TGTGCCAGCAGCTCCCGTTCTCAGAAGGGCTCTGAAGCTTTCTTT.

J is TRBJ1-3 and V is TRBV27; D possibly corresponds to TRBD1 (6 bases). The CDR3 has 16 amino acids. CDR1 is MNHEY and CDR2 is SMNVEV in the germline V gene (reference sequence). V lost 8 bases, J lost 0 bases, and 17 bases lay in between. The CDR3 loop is CASSATGYSSGNTIYF. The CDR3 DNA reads TGTGCCAGCTCAGCTACAGGGTACAGCTCTGGAAACACCATATATTTT.